What follows describes a single T cell receptor (beta chain). Its target is not known. This entry is derived from a study of OX40 agonist ivuxolimab in advanced cancers. Study as a whole: Patients enrolled in dose escalation were diagnosed with hepatocellular carcinoma, melanoma, renal cell or head and neck cancer. Participants averaged approximately 65 years of age (range roughly 23 to 85) and were about 85% male. Regarding the study as a whole: Expanded peripheral T cell antigen specificity was not determined.

Researchers took blood at baseline, on cycle 4 day 1, and on cycle 7 day 1. Clones were read by immunoSEQ multiplex PCR, and TCRdb kept only the in-frame ones, dropping some. The sample records tens of thousands of clones, around 82% being singletons. Germline CDR1 and CDR2: SGHDT and YYEEEE. Trimming took off 4 bases at V and 2 bases at J, with 16 bases between the two ends. There are 16 residues in the CDR3. The source material was CD4+ or CD8+ T cells sorted from blood, sampled in a trial of the OX40 agonist ivuxolimab. The clonotype was recovered from an adult with an advanced solid tumor such as melanoma, head and neck, liver or kidney cancer. The gene calls are TRBV5-6 and TRBJ1-5; the D gene is possibly TRBD1 (5 bases). The CDR3 spells CASSHGDSRGNQPQHF. Here the CDR3 DNA reads TGTGCCAGCAGCCACGGAGACAGTAGGGGCAATCAGCCCCAGCATTTT.